This T cell receptor (beta chain) was documented in a study of glioma-infiltrating T cells after dendritic cell vaccination. The repertoire was sequenced with immunoSEQ multiplex PCR; TCRdb's copy has only in-frame clones and lacks some. The sample shows tens of thousands of clones, more than 70% of them seen only once. V was shortened by 0 bases and J by 1 base, with 8 bases between the two germline ends. Germline V gene sequence: CDR1 SGHRS, CDR2 YFSETQ. The CDR3 covers 15 residues. The sample in question was blood, obtained before dendritic cell vaccination. This chain links TRBV5-1 with TRBJ1-5; unclear D gene. The TCR sequence derives from a human donor with glioblastoma. CDR3 residues: CASSLESGSNQPQHF. DNA of the CDR3: TGCGCCAGCAGCTTGGAATCGGGGAGCAATCAGCCCCAGCATTTT. The full variable domain, completed using reference TRBV5-1 and TRBJ1-5, is KAGVTQTPRYLIKTRGQQVTLSCSPISGHRSVSWYQQTPGQGLQFLFEYFSETQRNKGNFPGRFSGRQFSNSRSEMNVSTLELGDSALYLCASSLESGSNQPQHFGDGTRLSIL.